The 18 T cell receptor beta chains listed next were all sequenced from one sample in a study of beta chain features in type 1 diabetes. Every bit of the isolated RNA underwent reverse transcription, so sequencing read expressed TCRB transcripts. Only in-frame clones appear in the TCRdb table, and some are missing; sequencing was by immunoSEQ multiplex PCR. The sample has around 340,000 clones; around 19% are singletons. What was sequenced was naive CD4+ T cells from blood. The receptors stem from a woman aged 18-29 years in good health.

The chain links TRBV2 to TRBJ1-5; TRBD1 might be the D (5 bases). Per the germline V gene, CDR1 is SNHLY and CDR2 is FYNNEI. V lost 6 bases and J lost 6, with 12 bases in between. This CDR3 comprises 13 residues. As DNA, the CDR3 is TGTGCCAGCAGAGACCAGGGAAGTCAGCCCCAGCATTTT. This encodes CASRDQGSQPQHF.

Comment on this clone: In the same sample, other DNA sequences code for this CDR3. CDR3 nucleotide sequence: TGTGCCAGCAGCTTAGCAGCGGATACGCAGTATTTT. Its protein product is CASSLAADTQYF. V is TRBV7-2 and J is TRBJ2-3; D gene unclear. Between the trimmed V and J ends, which lost 0 bases and 6 bases, there was a span of 4 bases. The CDR3 length is 12 residues. Germline CDR1 is SGHTA and CDR2 is FQGNSA.

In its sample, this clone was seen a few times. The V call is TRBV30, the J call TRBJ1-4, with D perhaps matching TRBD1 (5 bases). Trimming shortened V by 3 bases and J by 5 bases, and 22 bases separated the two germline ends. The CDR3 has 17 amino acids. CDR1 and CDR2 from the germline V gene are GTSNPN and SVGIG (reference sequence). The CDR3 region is CAWRPRGGWLINEKLFF. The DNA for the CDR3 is TGTGCCTGGAGGCCGAGGGGAGGGTGGCTGATAAATGAAAAACTGTTTTTT.

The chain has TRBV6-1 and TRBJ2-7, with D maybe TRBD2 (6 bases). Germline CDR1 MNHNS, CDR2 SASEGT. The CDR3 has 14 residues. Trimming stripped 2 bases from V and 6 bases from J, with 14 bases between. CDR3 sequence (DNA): TGTGCCAGCAGTGAATGGACTGACGGGGGCGAGCAGTACTTC. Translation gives CASSEWTDGGEQYF.

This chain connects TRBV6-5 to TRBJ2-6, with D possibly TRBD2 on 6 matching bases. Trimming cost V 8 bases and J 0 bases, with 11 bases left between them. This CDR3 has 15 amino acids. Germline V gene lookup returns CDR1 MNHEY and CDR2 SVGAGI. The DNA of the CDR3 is TGTGCCAGCCTCGGGGGTGTCTCTGGGGCCAACGTCCTGACTTTC. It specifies CASLGGVSGANVLTF.

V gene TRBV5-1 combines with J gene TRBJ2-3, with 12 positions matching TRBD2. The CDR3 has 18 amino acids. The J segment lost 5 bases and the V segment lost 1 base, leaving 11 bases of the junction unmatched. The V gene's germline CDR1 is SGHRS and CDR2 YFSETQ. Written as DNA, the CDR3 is TGCGCCAGCAGCTTGAGGACTAGCGGGATGGGTTTCGGAGATACGCAGTATTTT. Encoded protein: CASSLRTSGMGFGDTQYF.

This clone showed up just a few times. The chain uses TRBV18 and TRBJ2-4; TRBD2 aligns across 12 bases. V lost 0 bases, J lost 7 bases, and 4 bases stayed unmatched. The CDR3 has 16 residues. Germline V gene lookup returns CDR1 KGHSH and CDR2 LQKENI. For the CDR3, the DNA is TGTGCCAGCTCACCACCGTCTAGCGGGAGGGATAACATTCAGTACTTC. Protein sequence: CASSPPSSGRDNIQYF. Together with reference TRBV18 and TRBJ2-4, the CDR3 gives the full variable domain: NAGVMQNPRHLVRRRGQEARLRCSPMKGHSHVYWYRQLPEEGLKFMVYLQKENIIDESGMPKERFSAEFPKEGPSILRIQQVVRGDSAAYFCASSPPSSGRDNIQYFGAGTRLSVL.

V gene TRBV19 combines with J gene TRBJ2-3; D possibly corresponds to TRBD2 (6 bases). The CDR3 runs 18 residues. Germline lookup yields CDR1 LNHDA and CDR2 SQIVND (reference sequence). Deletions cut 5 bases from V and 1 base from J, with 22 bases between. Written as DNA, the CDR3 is TGTGCCAGTAGTCTCCGGGACTTACCCTTGGCTGGCACAGATACGCAGTATTTT. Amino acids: CASSLRDLPLAGTDTQYF. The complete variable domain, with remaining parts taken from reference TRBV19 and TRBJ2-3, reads DGGITQSPKYLFRKEGQNVTLSCEQNLNHDAMYWYRQDPGQGLRLIYYSQIVNDFQKGDIAEGYSVSREKKESFPLTVTSAQKNPTAFYLCASSLRDLPLAGTDTQYFGPGTRLTVL.

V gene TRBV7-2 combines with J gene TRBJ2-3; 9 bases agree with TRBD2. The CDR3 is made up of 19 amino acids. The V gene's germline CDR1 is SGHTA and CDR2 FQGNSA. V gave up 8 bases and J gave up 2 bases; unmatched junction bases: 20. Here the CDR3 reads CASSLGLAGPRVDTDTQYF. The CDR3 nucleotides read TGTGCCAGCTCCCTTGGCCTAGCGGGACCGCGGGTGGACACAGATACGCAGTATTTT.

The CDR3 sequence is CASSLAGGGSSYNSPLHF. In DNA, the CDR3 is TGCGCCAGCAGCTTGGCCGGAGGAGGGAGCTCCTATAATTCACCCCTCCACTTT. This rearrangement joins TRBV5-1 to TRBJ1-6; D unclear. The CDR3 spans 18 residues. Trimming pared 0 bases from V and 0 bases from J, leaving 13 bases between. Germline V gene lookup returns CDR1 SGHRS and CDR2 YFSETQ. The variable domain in full, completed from reference TRBV5-1 and TRBJ1-6, reads KAGVTQTPRYLIKTRGQQVTLSCSPISGHRSVSWYQQTPGQGLQFLFEYFSETQRNKGNFPGRFSGRQFSNSRSEMNVSTLELGDSALYLCASSLAGGGSSYNSPLHFGNGTRLTVT.

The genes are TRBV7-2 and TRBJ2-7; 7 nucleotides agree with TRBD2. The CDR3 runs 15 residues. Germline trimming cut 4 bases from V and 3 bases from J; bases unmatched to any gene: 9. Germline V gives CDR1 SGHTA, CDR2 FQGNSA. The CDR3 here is CASSSSSGGLYEQYF. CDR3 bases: TGTGCCAGCAGCTCGAGCTCGGGGGGACTCTACGAGCAGTACTTC. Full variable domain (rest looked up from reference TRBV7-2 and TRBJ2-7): GAGVSQSPSNKVTEKGKDVELRCDPISGHTALYWYRQSLGQGLEFLIYFQGNSAPDKSGLPSDRFSAERTGGSVSTLTIQRTQQEDSAVYLCASSSSSGGLYEQYFGPGTRLTVT.

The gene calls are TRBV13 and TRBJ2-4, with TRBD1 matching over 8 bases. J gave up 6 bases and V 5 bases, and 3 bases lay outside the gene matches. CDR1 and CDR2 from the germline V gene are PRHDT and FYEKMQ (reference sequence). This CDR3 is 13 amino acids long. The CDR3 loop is CASSADRGNIQYF. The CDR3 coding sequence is TGTGCCAGCAGCGCCGACAGGGGAAACATTCAGTACTTC.

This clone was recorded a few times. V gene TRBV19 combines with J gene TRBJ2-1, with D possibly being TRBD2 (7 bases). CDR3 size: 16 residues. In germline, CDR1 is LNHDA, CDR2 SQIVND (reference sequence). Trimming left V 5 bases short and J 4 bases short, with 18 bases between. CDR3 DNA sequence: TGTGCCAGTAGTCTCGGGGGGCGGGAGCAGTACAATGAGCAGTTCTTC. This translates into CASSLGGREQYNEQFF.

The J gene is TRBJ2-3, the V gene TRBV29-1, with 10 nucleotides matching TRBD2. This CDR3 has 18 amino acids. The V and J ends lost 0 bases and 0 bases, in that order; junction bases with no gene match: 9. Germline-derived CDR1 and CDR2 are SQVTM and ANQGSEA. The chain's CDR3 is CSVEDPASGGPSTDTQYF. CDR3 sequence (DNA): TGCAGCGTTGAAGATCCCGCTAGCGGGGGACCTAGCACAGATACGCAGTATTTT.

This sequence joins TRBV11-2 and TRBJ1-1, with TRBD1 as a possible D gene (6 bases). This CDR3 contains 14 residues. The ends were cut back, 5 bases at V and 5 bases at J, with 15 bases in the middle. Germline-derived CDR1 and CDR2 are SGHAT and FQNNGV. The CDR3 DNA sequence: TGTGCCAGCAGCAGTTTCAGGGGTTGGACTGAAGCTTTCTTT. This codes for CASSSFRGWTEAFF.

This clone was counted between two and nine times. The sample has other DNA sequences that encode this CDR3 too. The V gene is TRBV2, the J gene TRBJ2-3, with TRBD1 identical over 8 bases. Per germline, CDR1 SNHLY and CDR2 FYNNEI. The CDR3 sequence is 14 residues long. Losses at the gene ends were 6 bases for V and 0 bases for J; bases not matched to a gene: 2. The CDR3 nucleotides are TGTGCCAGCAGAAGACAGGGGAGCACAGATACGCAGTATTTT. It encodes CASRRQGSTDTQYF.

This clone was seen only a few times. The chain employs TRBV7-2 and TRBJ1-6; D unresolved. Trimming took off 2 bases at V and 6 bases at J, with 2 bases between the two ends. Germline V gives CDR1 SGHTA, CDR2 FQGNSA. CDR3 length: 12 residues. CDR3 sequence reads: CASSLRNSPLHF. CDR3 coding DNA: TGTGCCAGCAGCTTACGTAATTCACCCCTCCACTTT.

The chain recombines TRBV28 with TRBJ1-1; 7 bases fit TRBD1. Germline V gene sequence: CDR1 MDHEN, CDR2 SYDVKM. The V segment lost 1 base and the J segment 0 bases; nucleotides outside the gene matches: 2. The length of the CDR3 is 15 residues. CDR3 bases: TGTGCCAGCAGTTTATCAGACAGGGTGAACACTGAAGCTTTCTTT. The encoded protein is CASSLSDRVNTEAFF.